These 8 T cell receptor beta chains came from one sample sequenced in a study of blood T cells in healthy people across ages. For the second PCR, which ran for about 7 to 11 cycles, a sample-barcoded 5' primer and a J-beta primer mix were used. TCRdb passed the 5' RACE reads through MiXCR, listing each CDR3 protein once. The table includes 600,000 to 1,000,000 distinct CDR3 sequences, 20% to 25% detected once. These data were likewise used in another study, on T cells of mothers and their children.

Material: blood. These receptors were taken from a boy aged 5-17 years in good health.

The chain joins TRBV4-3 to TRBJ1-1; D is undetermined. The V end was cut by 0 bases, the J end by 6 bases, with 17 bases between. Germline V gene data show CDR1 as LGHNA and CDR2 as YSLEER. This CDR3 contains 16 residues. The CDR3 DNA reads as TGCGCCAGCAGCCAAGATCCCCGCGCCCCAAAGCCTGAAGCTTTCTTT. Protein sequence: CASSQDPRAPKPEAFF.

A few counts support this clonotype. The rearrangement joins TRBV20-1 to TRBJ1-6; D call uncertain. This CDR3 region has 16 residues. Trimming stripped 5 bases from V and 10 bases from J, with 24 bases between. The germline CDR1 and CDR2 sequences are DFQATT and SNEGSKA (reference sequence). The DNA for the CDR3 is TGCAGTGCTCCCCCCTCCAGACTCCCGCTGGGGTCACCCCTCCACTTT. Protein sequence: CSAPPSRLPLGSPLHF.

A few counts support this clonotype. The rearrangement links TRBV14 to TRBJ1-5; D gene ambiguous. Between the trimmed V and J ends, which lost 1 base and 9 bases, there was a span of 7 bases. Germline V CDR1 and CDR2: SGHDN, FVKESK. This CDR3 region has 12 residues. The DNA of the CDR3 is TGTGCCAGCAGCCAAGCGTACGGGCCCCAGCATTTT. Translated, it gives CASSQAYGPQHF.

Notes on this clonotype: At one of its ends the junction is not consistent with the germline gene, which may arise from a read error. This chain connects TRBV7-7 to TRBJ2-5; TRBD1 matches 9 bases. Germline CDR1 reads SSHAT; CDR2 reads FNYEAQ (reference sequence). The CDR3 totals 15 residues. This CDR3 reads CASSPTGGYLETQYF. CDR3 nucleotides: TGTGCTAGCAGCCCAACAGGGGGCTATTTGGAGACCCAGTACTTC.

This clonotype was recorded once. V usage is TRBV12-3 or TRBV12-4 and J usage is TRBJ2-4, with D possibly TRBD1 on 6 matching bases. The CDR3 spans 15 residues. V lost 5 bases, J lost 6 bases, and 17 bases lay in between. The CDR3 spells CASSQIQGAPNIQYF. DNA for the CDR3: TGTGCCAGCAGTCAGATACAGGGAGCGCCAAACATTCAGTACTTC.

To note about this clonotype: Relative to the germline gene, one junction end is altered; a read error may explain this. The CDR3 DNA is TGTGCCAGCAGTTTTTCGGGACAGGTCCTTCCCTACGAGCAGTATTTC. It translates to CASSFSGQVLPYEQYF. This chain links TRBV28 with TRBJ2-7; 8 bases are a match to TRBD1. Germline V gene lookup returns CDR1 MDHEN and CDR2 SYDVKM. The length of the CDR3 is 16 residues. Full variable domain (remainder filled in from reference TRBV28 and TRBJ2-7): DVKVTQSSRYLVKRTGEKVFLECVQDMDHENMFWYRQDPGLGLRLIYFSYDVKMKEKGDIPEGYSVSREKKERFSLILESASTNQTSMYLCASSFSGQVLPYEQYFGPGTRLTVT.

The V call is TRBV15, the J call TRBJ1-6; perhaps TRBD1 as D (5 bases). Germline V lookup: CDR1 LNHNV, CDR2 YYDKDF (reference sequence). Trimming removed 0 bases at V and 9 bases at J, with 9 bases between. This CDR3 contains 14 residues. The DNA for the CDR3 is TGTGCCACCAGCAGAGATGTCGGGGGTTCACCCCTCCACTTT. Its translation: CATSRDVGGSPLHF.

This clonotype was counted between two and nine times. The J gene is TRBJ2-2, the V gene TRBV7-9, with no clear D. The CDR3 spans 14 residues. V gave up 8 bases and J gave up 0 bases, with 10 bases separating them. Germline CDR1 and CDR2: SEHNR and FQNEAQ (reference sequence). CDR3 in DNA: TGTGCCAGCGGCGACTCTTCGAACACCGGGGAGCTGTTTTTT. This gives the protein CASGDSSNTGELFF.